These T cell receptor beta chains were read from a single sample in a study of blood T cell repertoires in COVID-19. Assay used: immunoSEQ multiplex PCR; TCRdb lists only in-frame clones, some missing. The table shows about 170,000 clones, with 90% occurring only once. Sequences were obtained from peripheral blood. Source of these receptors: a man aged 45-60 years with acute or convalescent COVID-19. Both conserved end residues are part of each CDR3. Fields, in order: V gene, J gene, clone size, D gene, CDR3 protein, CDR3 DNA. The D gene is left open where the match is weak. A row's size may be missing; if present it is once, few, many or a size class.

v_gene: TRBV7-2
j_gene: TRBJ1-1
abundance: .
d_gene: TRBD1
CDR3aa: CASSVQGGNTEAFF
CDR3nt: TGTGCCAGCAGCGTTCAGGGGGGGAACACTGAAGCTTTCTTT

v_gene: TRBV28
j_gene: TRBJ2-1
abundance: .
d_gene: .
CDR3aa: CASSLRSGGRSNEQFF
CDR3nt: TGTGCCAGCAGTTTAAGGTCCGGAGGGCGTTCCAATGAGCAGTTCTTC

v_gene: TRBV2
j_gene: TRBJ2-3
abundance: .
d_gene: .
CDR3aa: CASSATVSTDTQYF
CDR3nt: TGTGCCAGCAGTGCTACAGTTAGCACAGATACGCAGTATTTT

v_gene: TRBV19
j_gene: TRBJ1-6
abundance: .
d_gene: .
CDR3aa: CASSESDRPNSPLHF
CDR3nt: TGTGCCAGTAGTGAGTCGGACAGACCTAATTCACCCCTCCACTTT

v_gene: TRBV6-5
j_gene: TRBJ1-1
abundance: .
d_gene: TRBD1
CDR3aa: CASSTRQGSTEAFF
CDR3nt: TGTGCCAGCAGTACCCGACAGGGCTCCACTGAAGCTTTCTTT

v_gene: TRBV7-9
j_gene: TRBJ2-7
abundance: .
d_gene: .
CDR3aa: CASMLERGSYEQYF
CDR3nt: TGTGCCAGCATGTTAGAACGCGGCTCCTACGAGCAGTACTTC

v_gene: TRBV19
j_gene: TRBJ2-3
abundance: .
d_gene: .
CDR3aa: CASSVTATDTQYF
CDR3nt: TGTGCCAGTAGTGTGACAGCCACAGATACGCAGTATTTT

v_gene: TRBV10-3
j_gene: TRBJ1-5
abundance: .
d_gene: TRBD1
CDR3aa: CAISQGAGQPQHF
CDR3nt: TGTGCCATCAGCCAGGGGGCGGGTCAGCCCCAGCATTTT

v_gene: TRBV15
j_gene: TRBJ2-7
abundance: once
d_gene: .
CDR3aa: CATSRIGGEQYF
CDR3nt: TGTGCCACCAGCAGAATAGGGGGCGAGCAGTACTTC

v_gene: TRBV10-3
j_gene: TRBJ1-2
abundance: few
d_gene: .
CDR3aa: CAISESRENYGYTF
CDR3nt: TGTGCCATCAGTGAGTCTCGGGAAAACTATGGCTACACCTTC

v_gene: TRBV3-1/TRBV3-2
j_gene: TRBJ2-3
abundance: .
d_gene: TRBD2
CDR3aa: CASSQDSGVFADTQYF
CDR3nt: TGTGCCAGCAGCCAAGATAGCGGGGTCTTTGCAGATACGCAGTATTTT

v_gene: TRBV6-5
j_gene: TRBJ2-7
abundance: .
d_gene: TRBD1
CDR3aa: CASRRGTGTGDEQYF
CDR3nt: TGTGCCAGCAGGCGGGGAACCGGGACAGGGGACGAGCAGTACTTC

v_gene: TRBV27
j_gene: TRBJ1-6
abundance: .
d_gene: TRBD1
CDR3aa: CASTSTGGSYNSPLHF
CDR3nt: TGTGCCAGCACCTCAACAGGGGGCTCCTATAATTCACCCCTCCACTTT

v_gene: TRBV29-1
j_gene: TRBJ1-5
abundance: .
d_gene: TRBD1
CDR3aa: CSVTTGTGTRSNQPQHF
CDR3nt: TGCAGCGTTACAACCGGGACAGGGACTCGAAGCAATCAGCCCCAGCATTTT

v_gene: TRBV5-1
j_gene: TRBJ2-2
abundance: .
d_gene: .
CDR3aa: CASSLVGGITGELFF
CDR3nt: TGCGCCAGCAGCTTGGTGGGGGGTATCACCGGGGAGCTGTTTTTT

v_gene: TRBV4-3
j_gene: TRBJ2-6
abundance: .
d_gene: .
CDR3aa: CASSQKGGASSGANVLTF
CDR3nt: TGCGCCAGCAGCCAAAAAGGGGGGGCTTCCTCTGGGGCCAACGTCCTGACTTTC

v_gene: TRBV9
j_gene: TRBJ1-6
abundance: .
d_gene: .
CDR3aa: CASSGGYSPLHF
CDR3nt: TGTGCCAGCAGCGGAGGATACTCACCCCTCCACTTT

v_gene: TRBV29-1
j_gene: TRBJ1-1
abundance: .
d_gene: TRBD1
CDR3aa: CSVDRSQGAVNTEAFF
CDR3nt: TGCAGCGTTGACCGGTCCCAGGGGGCGGTGAACACTGAAGCTTTCTTT

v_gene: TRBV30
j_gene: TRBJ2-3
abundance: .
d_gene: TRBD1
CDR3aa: CAWSGGQPTDTQYF
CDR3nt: TGTGCCTGGAGTGGGGGACAGCCCACAGATACGCAGTATTTT

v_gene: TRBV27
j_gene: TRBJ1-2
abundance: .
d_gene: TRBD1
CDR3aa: CASSLRRTGPGSDYGYTF
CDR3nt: TGTGCCAGCAGCCTACGCCGGACAGGGCCTGGCTCGGACTATGGCTACACCTTC

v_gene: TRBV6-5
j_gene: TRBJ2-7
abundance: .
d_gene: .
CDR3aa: CASSYRVSYEQYF
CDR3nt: TGTGCCAGCAGTTACCGGGTCAGCTACGAGCAGTACTTC

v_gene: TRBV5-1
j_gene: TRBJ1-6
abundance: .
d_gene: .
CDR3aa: CASSLGGLTNSPLHF
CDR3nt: TGCGCCAGCAGCTTGGGTGGCCTCACTAATTCACCCCTCCACTTT

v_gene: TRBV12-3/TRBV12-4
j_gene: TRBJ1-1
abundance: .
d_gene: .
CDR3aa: CASSLVVPPEAFF
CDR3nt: TGTGCCAGCAGTTTAGTCGTCCCCCCTGAAGCTTTCTTT

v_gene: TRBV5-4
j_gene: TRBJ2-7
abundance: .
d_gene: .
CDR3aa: CASSFGQSEQYF
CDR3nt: TGTGCCAGCAGCTTCGGACAGTCCGAGCAGTACTTC

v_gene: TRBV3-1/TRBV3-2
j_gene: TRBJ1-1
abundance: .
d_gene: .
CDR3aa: CASSPGSWSTEAFF
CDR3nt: TGTGCCAGCAGCCCCGGATCATGGAGCACTGAAGCTTTCTTT

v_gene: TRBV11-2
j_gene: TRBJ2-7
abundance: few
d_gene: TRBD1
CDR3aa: CASSLEAGGEQYF
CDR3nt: TGTGCCAGCAGCTTAGAAGCAGGGGGCGAGCAGTACTTC

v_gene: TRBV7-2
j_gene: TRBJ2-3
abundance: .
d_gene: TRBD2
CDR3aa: CASSQLLAGRTDTQYF
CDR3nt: TGTGCCAGCAGCCAACTTCTAGCGGGACGCACAGATACGCAGTATTTT

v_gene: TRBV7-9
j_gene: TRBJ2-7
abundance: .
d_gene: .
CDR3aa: CASSLGDGYSYEQYF
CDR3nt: TGTGCCAGCAGCTTGGGAGACGGGTACTCCTACGAGCAGTACTTC

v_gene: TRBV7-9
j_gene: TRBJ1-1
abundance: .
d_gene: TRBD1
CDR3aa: CASSSTGMNTEAFF
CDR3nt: TGTGCCAGCAGCTCGACAGGGATGAACACTGAAGCTTTCTTT

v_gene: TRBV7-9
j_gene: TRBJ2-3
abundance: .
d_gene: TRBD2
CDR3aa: CASSLVPSGDRDTQYF
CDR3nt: TGTGCCAGCAGCTTAGTCCCTAGCGGGGACCGAGATACGCAGTATTTT

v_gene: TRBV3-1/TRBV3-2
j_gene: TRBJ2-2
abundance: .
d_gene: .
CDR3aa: CASSQVGGRESHTGELFF
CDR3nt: TGTGCCAGCAGCCAAGTGGGAGGACGGGAGAGCCACACCGGGGAGCTGTTTTTT

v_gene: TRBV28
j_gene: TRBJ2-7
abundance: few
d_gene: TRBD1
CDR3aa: CASSFTRTGGDRIFAYEQYF
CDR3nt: TGTGCCAGCAGTTTTACCCGGACAGGGGGCGATCGTATATTTGCCTACGAGCAGTACTTC

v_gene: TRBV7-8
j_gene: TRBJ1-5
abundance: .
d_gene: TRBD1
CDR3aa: CASSIGQGNQPQHF
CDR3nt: TGTGCCAGCAGCATAGGACAGGGCAATCAGCCCCAGCATTTT

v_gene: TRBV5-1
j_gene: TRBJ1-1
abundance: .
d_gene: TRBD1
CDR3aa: CASSRRQGSAEAFF
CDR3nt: TGCGCCAGCAGCCGGAGACAGGGGAGCGCTGAAGCTTTCTTT

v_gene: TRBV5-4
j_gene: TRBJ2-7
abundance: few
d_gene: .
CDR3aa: CASSLGPLVYEQYF
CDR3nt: TGTGCCAGCAGCTTGGGCCCCTTAGTATACGAGCAGTACTTC

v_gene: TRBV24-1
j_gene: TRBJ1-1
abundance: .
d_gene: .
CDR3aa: CAASSGVGTEAFF
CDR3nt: TGTGCCGCCTCCTCGGGGGTCGGCACTGAAGCTTTCTTT

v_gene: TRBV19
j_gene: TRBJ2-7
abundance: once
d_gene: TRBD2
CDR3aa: CASSITGLAGYEQYF
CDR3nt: TGTGCCAGTAGTATAACTGGACTAGCGGGCTACGAGCAGTACTTC

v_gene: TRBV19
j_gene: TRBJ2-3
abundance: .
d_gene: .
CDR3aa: CASSKQRASWSTDTQYF
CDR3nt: TGTGCCAGTAGTAAGCAGCGGGCCTCGTGGAGCACAGATACGCAGTATTTT

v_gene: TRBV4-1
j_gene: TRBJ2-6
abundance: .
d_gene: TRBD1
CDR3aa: CASSQEGQGSSGANVLTF
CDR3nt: TGCGCCAGCAGCCAAGAGGGACAGGGAAGCTCTGGGGCCAACGTCCTGACTTTC

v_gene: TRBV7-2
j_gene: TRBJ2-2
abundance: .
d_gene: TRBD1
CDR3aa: CASSSGQPGIGELFF
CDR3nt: TGTGCCAGCAGCTCGGGACAGCCAGGGATCGGGGAGCTGTTTTTT

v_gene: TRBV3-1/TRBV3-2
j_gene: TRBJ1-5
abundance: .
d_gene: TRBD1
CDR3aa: CASSQDPPGTGGNQPQHF
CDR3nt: TGTGCCAGCAGCCAAGATCCTCCCGGGACAGGGGGAAATCAGCCCCAGCATTTT